This T cell receptor beta chain was identified in a study of blood T cell repertoires in COVID-19. The germline V gene encodes CDR1 MNHEY and CDR2 SVGAGI. Trimming cost V 6 bases and J 4 bases; bases outside gene matches: 11. The CDR3 extends over 15 amino acids. Produced via immunoSEQ multiplex PCR; TCRdb's table is partial and in-frame only. The profile shows 270,000 or so clones, roughly 84% of them singletons. The sequenced sample consisted of peripheral blood. The genes are TRBV6-5 and TRBJ2-7; 8 bases map to TRBD2. The clonotype comes from a woman aged 18-29 years with acute or convalescent COVID-19. CDR3 amino acids: CASRPGLAPSYEQYF. CDR3 coding DNA: TGTGCCAGCAGGCCCGGACTAGCCCCCTCTTACGAGCAGTACTTC.